Listed here are 26 T cell receptor beta chains from one sample, sequenced in a study of beta chain features in type 1 diabetes. Study findings and constraints: For Type 1 diabetes patients, all four CD4+ subsets carried TCRB CDR3s that were moderately but significantly shorter.

Their antigens remain unidentified. The whole isolated RNA underwent reverse transcription, so sequencing captured expressed TCRB transcripts. Here immunoSEQ multiplex PCR was the method, and the copy in TCRdb shows in-frame clones only, minus some. The top ten clones hold 0.035% to 0.045% of a sample with some 660,000 clones, over 12% of them seen once. The sequenced sample consisted of naive CD4+ T cells from blood. The source of these receptors is a man aged 18 to 29 with type 1 diabetes.

A remark on this clone: Other DNA sequences in the sample encode the same CDR3. The chain carries TRBV5-1 and TRBJ2-5; D gene uncertain. The CDR3 is 11 amino acids. Trimming cost V 5 bases and J 5 bases, with 7 bases left between them. Per germline, CDR1 SGHRS and CDR2 YFSETQ. The CDR3: CASSRGETQYF. CDR3 nucleotide sequence: TGCGCCAGCAGTCGTGGGGAGACCCAGTACTTC.

This clone was detected a few times. Other DNA sequences in this sample translate to the same CDR3. This sequence joins TRBV5-6 and TRBJ2-3; D remains unclear. Germline V gives CDR1 SGHDT, CDR2 YYEEEE. The V end lost 1 base, the J end lost 3 bases, and 0 bases lay between the germline ends. The CDR3 has 11 amino acids. For the CDR3, the DNA is TGTGCCAGCAGCTTGACAGATACGCAGTATTTT. It translates to CASSLTDTQYF.

The rearrangement links TRBV5-1 to TRBJ2-6, with 10 bases identical to TRBD1. The J segment lost 3 bases and the V segment lost 3 bases, leaving 6 bases of the junction unmatched. This CDR3 contains 17 residues. The germline CDR1 and CDR2 sequences are SGHRS and YFSETQ. CDR3 DNA sequence: TGCGCCAGCAGCTCGAAGACAGGGGGCTTTGGGGCCAACGTCCTGACTTTC. It encodes CASSSKTGGFGANVLTF. Full variable domain (rest looked up from reference TRBV5-1 and TRBJ2-6): KAGVTQTPRYLIKTRGQQVTLSCSPISGHRSVSWYQQTPGQGLQFLFEYFSETQRNKGNFPGRFSGRQFSNSRSEMNVSTLELGDSALYLCASSSKTGGFGANVLTFGAGSRLTVL.

The J gene is TRBJ1-2, the V gene TRBV9; D not certain. Germline loops: CDR1 SGDLS, CDR2 YYNGEE. The germline V and J ends were trimmed by 0 bases and 2 bases, with 8 bases remaining between them. The CDR3 loop spans 14 amino acids. Here the CDR3 DNA reads TGTGCCAGCAGCGTAGGGATGGGAAACTATGGCTACACCTTC. Protein sequence: CASSVGMGNYGYTF.

This clone was observed a few times. The chain links TRBV20-1 to TRBJ2-1; D not resolved. The germline V gene has CDR1 DFQATT and CDR2 SNEGSKA (reference sequence). The CDR3 runs to 11 residues. V was pared by 3 bases and J by 5 bases, with 5 bases between. The CDR3 DNA is TGCAGTGCTAGTATCGACAATGAGCAGTTCTTC. Its protein is CSASIDNEQFF.

The chain uses TRBV29-1 and TRBJ2-3, with a tentative D call TRBD2 (5 bases). V dropped 7 bases and J dropped 1 base, with 18 bases sitting between them. CDR3 length: 15 amino acids. Germline CDR1 and CDR2: SQVTM and ANQGSEA. The CDR3 DNA reads as TGCAGCGCGCTTAGCCGGGCGGGTGGCACAGATACGCAGTATTTT. Its protein product is CSALSRAGGTDTQYF.

A remark on this clone: Other DNA sequences in the same sample also yield this CDR3. The J gene is TRBJ1-4, the V gene TRBV7-9, with a weak D call TRBD1 (5 bases). Trimming cost V 2 bases and J 7 bases, with 5 bases left between them. The CDR3 is 12 amino acids. Germline values: CDR1 SEHNR, CDR2 FQNEAQ (reference sequence). The CDR3 region is CASSLQGEKLFF. The CDR3 nucleotides read TGTGCCAGCAGCTTACAGGGTGAAAAACTGTTTTTT.

This chain joins TRBV25-1 and TRBJ2-1; 7 bases agree with TRBD1. There are 16 residues in the CDR3. Germline values: CDR1 MGHDK, CDR2 SYGVNS. J was trimmed by 10 bases and V by 4 bases; bases with no gene match: 16. The CDR3: CASSVGPGQPFGEQFF. The CDR3 DNA sequence: TGTGCCAGCAGTGTAGGTCCGGGACAGCCCTTCGGGGAGCAGTTCTTC.

The J gene is TRBJ2-5, the V gene TRBV5-1, with D tentatively TRBD1 or TRBD2 (5 bases each). V was clipped by 0 bases and J by 4 bases, with 13 bases between them. Germline CDR1 is SGHRS and CDR2 is YFSETQ. The CDR3 length is 15 residues. Written as DNA, the CDR3 is TGCGCCAGCAGCTTGGGCTACCGTGGGGGAGAGACCCAGTACTTC. Translation gives CASSLGYRGGETQYF. Supplemented by reference TRBV5-1 and TRBJ2-5, the full variable domain reads KAGVTQTPRYLIKTRGQQVTLSCSPISGHRSVSWYQQTPGQGLQFLFEYFSETQRNKGNFPGRFSGRQFSNSRSEMNVSTLELGDSALYLCASSLGYRGGETQYFGPGTRLLVL.

The J gene is TRBJ1-5, the V gene TRBV28; D possibly corresponds to TRBD1 (6 bases). Trimming shortened V by 6 bases and J by 5 bases, and 17 bases separated the two germline ends. Germline assignment: CDR1 MDHEN and CDR2 SYDVKM. The CDR3 is 15 residues long. This CDR3 is CASSGGAAFDQPQHF. The CDR3 DNA is TGTGCCAGCAGCGGGGGGGCAGCGTTCGATCAGCCCCAGCATTTT.

This clone was observed a single time. The V call is TRBV5-1, the J call TRBJ2-5; D ambiguous. V dropped 0 bases and J dropped 2 bases, with 11 bases sitting between them. The CDR3 is made up of 15 amino acids. Germline values: CDR1 SGHRS, CDR2 YFSETQ. DNA for the CDR3: TGCGCCAGCAGCTTGGGGCAGGACCTACAAGAGACCCAGTACTTC. As protein: CASSLGQDLQETQYF.

The chain recombines TRBV19 with TRBJ2-1; TRBD1 might be the D (6 bases). Germline CDR1 reads LNHDA; CDR2 reads SQIVND (reference sequence). The ends were cut back, 6 bases at V and 8 bases at J, with 11 bases in the middle. The CDR3 loop spans 12 amino acids. The CDR3 loop reads CASSPQGYEQFF. CDR3 coding DNA: TGTGCCAGTAGCCCACAGGGCTATGAGCAGTTCTTC.

This clone turned up a few times. The chain links TRBV5-1 to TRBJ1-1; D remains unclear. V was clipped by 2 bases and J by 11 bases, with 16 bases between them. CDR3 length equals 13 residues. CDR1 and CDR2 from the germline V gene are SGHRS and YFSETQ. The CDR3 sequence: CASSFLDGIEAFF. CDR3 bases: TGCGCCAGCAGCTTCCTGGACGGAATTGAGGCTTTCTTT. The variable domain in full, with the rest retrieved from reference TRBV5-1 and TRBJ1-1, is KAGVTQTPRYLIKTRGQQVTLSCSPISGHRSVSWYQQTPGQGLQFLFEYFSETQRNKGNFPGRFSGRQFSNSRSEMNVSTLELGDSALYLCASSFLDGIEAFFGQGTRLTVV.

J is TRBJ2-6 and V is TRBV6-1; D gene unclear. The V end was cut by 4 bases, the J end by 4 bases, with 11 bases between. Germline V gene data show CDR1 as MNHNS and CDR2 as SASEGT. There are 15 residues in the CDR3. CDR3 coding DNA: TGTGCCAGCAGTGCCCCCTCTACCGGGGCCAACGTCCTGACTTTC. It encodes CASSAPSTGANVLTF.

This clone was found a few times. The chain employs TRBV5-6 and TRBJ2-5; no definite D call. CDR1 is SGHDT, CDR2 YYEEEE, per germline. The CDR3 length is 13 residues. V was cut by 0 bases and J by 5 bases, with 8 bases left in between. For the CDR3, the DNA is TGTGCCAGCAGCTTGGGTGTCCAGGAGACCCAGTACTTC. Protein: CASSLGVQETQYF.

The chain combines TRBV19 with TRBJ1-2; 7 positions match TRBD1. This CDR3 is 13 amino acids long. Germline V lookup: CDR1 LNHDA, CDR2 SQIVND (reference sequence). With 6 bases clipped from V and 7 bases from J, the junction kept 8 bases outside the gene matches. Here the CDR3 reads CASRIRQGGGYTF. The CDR3 bases are TGTGCCAGTAGGATAAGACAGGGTGGTGGCTACACCTTC.

As regards this clone: This sample includes further DNA sequences coding for the same CDR3. This chain uses TRBV9 with TRBJ2-7, with 10 bases identical to TRBD2. In germline, CDR1 is SGDLS, CDR2 YYNGEE. Trimming cost V 0 bases and J 1 base; bases outside gene matches: 1. The CDR3 length is 15 residues. This CDR3 is CASSVGTSGSYEQYF. The CDR3 DNA is TGTGCCAGCAGCGTAGGGACTAGCGGATCCTACGAGCAGTACTTC. The variable domain in full, completed from reference TRBV9 and TRBJ2-7, reads DSGVTQTPKHLITATGQRVTLRCSPRSGDLSVYWYQQSLDQGLQFLIQYYNGEERAKGNILERFSAQQFPDLHSELNLSSLELGDSALYFCASSVGTSGSYEQYFGPGTRLTVT.

The V gene is TRBV6-5, the J gene TRBJ2-3, with TRBD2 matching 9 bases. Trimming at V came to 7 bases and at J to 6 bases, leaving 5 bases not matched to a gene. Germline values: CDR1 MNHEY, CDR2 SVGAGI. The CDR3 totals 13 residues. CDR3 sequence reads: CASNIGLADTQYF. The CDR3 DNA sequence: TGTGCCAGCAACATTGGACTAGCGGATACGCAGTATTTT.

In this sample, this clone turned up once. The chain carries TRBV7-9 and TRBJ2-1; 8 bases match TRBD2. The V and J ends lost 5 bases and 4 bases, in that order; junction bases with no gene match: 7. The V gene's germline CDR1 is SEHNR and CDR2 FQNEAQ (reference sequence). This CDR3 has 15 residues. In nucleotides, the CDR3 is TGTGCCAGCAGCCAAACTAGCGGAGCTTACAATGAGCAGTTCTTC. This sequence encodes CASSQTSGAYNEQFF.

The sample holds one count of this clone. The V and J genes are TRBV9 and TRBJ2-7, with D tentatively TRBD1 (7 bases). Germline CDR1 and CDR2: SGDLS and YYNGEE. Trimming left V 3 bases short and J 3 bases short, with 16 bases between. This CDR3 is built from 15 residues. This CDR3 is CASSAGQWGVYEQYF. The CDR3 bases are TGTGCCAGCAGCGCGGGACAGTGGGGGGTCTACGAGCAGTACTTC. The whole variable domain, remainder taken from reference TRBV9 and TRBJ2-7, is DSGVTQTPKHLITATGQRVTLRCSPRSGDLSVYWYQQSLDQGLQFLIQYYNGEERAKGNILERFSAQQFPDLHSELNLSSLELGDSALYFCASSAGQWGVYEQYFGPGTRLTVT.

Notes on this clone: A much bigger clone sits one base away, suggesting this may be a read error. Additional DNA sequences in this sample encode the identical CDR3. This chain joins TRBV7-6 and TRBJ2-5; no definite D call. The CDR3 has 11 amino acids. Trimming removed 0 bases at V and 5 bases at J, with 1 base between. Germline V lookup: CDR1 SGHVS, CDR2 FNYEAQ. CDR3 coding DNA: TGTGCCAGCAGCTTAGCGGAGACCCAGTACTTC. It translates to CASSLAETQYF.

This rearrangement joins TRBV30 to TRBJ1-1, with D unclear. Trimming stripped 3 bases from V and 0 bases from J, with 8 bases between. The CDR3 extends over 13 amino acids. From germline, CDR1 is GTSNPN and CDR2 SVGIG (reference sequence). Here the CDR3 reads CAWSEGLNTEAFF. In DNA, the CDR3 is TGTGCCTGGAGCGAAGGTTTGAACACTGAAGCTTTCTTT.

This clone has only a few counts. CDR3 nucleotide sequence: TGTGCCAGCAGGCCAGGTCAAGGGGGCTACACCTTC. It encodes CASRPGQGGYTF. The chain recombines TRBV6-5 with TRBJ1-2; unclear D gene. V lost 6 bases to trimming and J lost 8 bases, with 13 bases between them. Germline assignment: CDR1 MNHEY and CDR2 SVGAGI. The length of the CDR3 is 12 residues.

This clone was seen a handful of times. The chain links TRBV7-9 to TRBJ2-1, with TRBD2 as a possible D gene (7 bases). The CDR3 is 15 residues long. The germline gives CDR1 SEHNR, CDR2 FQNEAQ (reference sequence). Trimming cost V 7 bases and J 5 bases, with 18 bases left between them. Here the CDR3 reads CASNGQRETNNEQFF. The DNA of the CDR3 is TGTGCCAGCAACGGACAGCGGGAAACTAACAATGAGCAGTTCTTC.

This clone was picked up a small number of times. The rearrangement joins TRBV29-1 to TRBJ1-2, with TRBD1 identical over 8 bases. V shed 6 bases, J shed 6 bases, and the junction held 3 bases outside the gene matches. CDR1 is SQVTM and CDR2 is ANQGSEA in the germline V gene. The CDR3 is 11 residues long. CDR3: CSVGQGDGYTF. CDR3 bases: TGCAGCGTCGGACAGGGCGATGGCTACACCTTC.

This clone appeared a few times. This chain uses TRBV18 with TRBJ2-6, with 8 nucleotides matching TRBD1. This CDR3 contains 18 residues. Germline lookup yields CDR1 KGHSH and CDR2 LQKENI. Trimming at V came to 3 bases and at J to 2 bases, leaving 9 bases not matched to a gene. CDR3 sequence reads: CASSPLRTGSPGANVLTF. The CDR3 region has the DNA TGTGCCAGCTCACCCCTTAGGACAGGGAGTCCTGGGGCCAACGTCCTGACTTTC.